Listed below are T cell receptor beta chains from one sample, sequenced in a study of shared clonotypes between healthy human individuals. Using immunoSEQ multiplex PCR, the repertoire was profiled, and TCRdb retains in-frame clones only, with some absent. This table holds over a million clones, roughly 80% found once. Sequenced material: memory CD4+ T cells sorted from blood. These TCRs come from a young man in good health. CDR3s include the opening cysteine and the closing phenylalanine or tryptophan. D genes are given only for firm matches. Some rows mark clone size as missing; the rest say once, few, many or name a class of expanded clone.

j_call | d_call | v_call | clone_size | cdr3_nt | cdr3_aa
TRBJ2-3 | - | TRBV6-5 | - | TGTGCCAGCGGGTACGATAGCACAGATACGCAGTATTTT | CASGYDSTDTQYF
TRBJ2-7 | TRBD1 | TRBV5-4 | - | TGTGCCAGCAGCCCCGACAGGGGGAGACTATACGAGCAGTACTTC | CASSPDRGRLYEQYF
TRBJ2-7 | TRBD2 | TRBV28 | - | TGTGCCAGCAGTTTTGCTAGCGGGGGCTCCTACGAGCAGTACTTC | CASSFASGGSYEQYF
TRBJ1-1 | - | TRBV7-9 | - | TGTGCCAGCAGCTTACCCCCCCCTGAAGCTTTCTTT | CASSLPPPEAFF
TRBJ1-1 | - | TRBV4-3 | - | TGCGCCAGCAGCCCTCGGGCGACAGTGAACACTGAAGCTTTCTTT | CASSPRATVNTEAFF
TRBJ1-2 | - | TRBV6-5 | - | TGTGCCAGCAGTTACTCGGGGACCGACTATGGCTACACCTTC | CASSYSGTDYGYTF
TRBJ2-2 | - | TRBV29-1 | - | TGCAGCGTTGACCCCTGGGGGACCGGGGAGCTGTTTTTT | CSVDPWGTGELFF
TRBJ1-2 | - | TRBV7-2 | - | TGTGCCAGCAGCTCCTCGTCTGGGCAGATGAGTAACTATGGCTACACCTTC | CASSSSSGQMSNYGYTF
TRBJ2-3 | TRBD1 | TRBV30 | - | TGTGCCTGGACGGGACAGGTCACAGATACGCAGTATTTT | CAWTGQVTDTQYF
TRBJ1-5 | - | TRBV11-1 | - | TGTGCCAGCAGCCCCGGGCAGAATCAGCCCCAGCATTTT | CASSPGQNQPQHF
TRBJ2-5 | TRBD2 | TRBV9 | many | TGTGCCAGCAGCGTACTAGCGGGAGGGGGGGAGACCCAGTACTTC | CASSVLAGGGETQYF
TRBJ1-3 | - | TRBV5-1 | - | TGCGCCAGCAGCTTGGAGGACCACTCTGGAAACACCATATATTTT | CASSLEDHSGNTIYF
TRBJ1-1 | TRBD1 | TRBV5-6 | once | TGTGCCAGCAGCTGGGGGGACAGAAGGAACACTGAAGCTTTCTTT | CASSWGDRRNTEAFF
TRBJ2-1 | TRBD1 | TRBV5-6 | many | TGTGCCAGCAGGTTAGGACAGGCCCTCTCCTACAATGAGCAGTTCTTC | CASRLGQALSYNEQFF
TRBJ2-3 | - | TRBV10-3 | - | TGTGCCTCCCTAGGGGTTGGATCCCGCACAGATACGCAGTATTTT | CASLGVGSRTDTQYF
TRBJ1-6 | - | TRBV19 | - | TGTGCCACTAGGACAGAAAAGGATTCACCCCTCCACTTT | CATRTEKDSPLHF
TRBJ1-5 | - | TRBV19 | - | TGTGCCAGTAGTATCACAGGTTATAGCAATCAGCCCCAGCATTTT | CASSITGYSNQPQHF
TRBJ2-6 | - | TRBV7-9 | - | TGTGCCAGCAGCAGACGGTTCTCTGGGGCCAACGTCCTGACTTTC | CASSRRFSGANVLTF
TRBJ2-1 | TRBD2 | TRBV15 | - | TGTGCCACCATGACTAGCTACTACAATGAGCAGTTCTTC | CATMTSYYNEQFF
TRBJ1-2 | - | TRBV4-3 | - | TGCGCCAGCAGCCAAGAGGATCGAGATGGCTACACCTTC | CASSQEDRDGYTF
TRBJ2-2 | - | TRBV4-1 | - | TGCGCCAGCAGCCCCCCGGGTTCGGGCACCGGGGAGCTGTTTTTT | CASSPPGSGTGELFF
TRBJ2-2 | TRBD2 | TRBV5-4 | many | TGTGCCAGCAGCTTGGGAGGACTAGCGGCCTCCATCACCGGGGAGCTGTTTTTT | CASSLGGLAASITGELFF
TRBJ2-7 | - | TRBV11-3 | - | TGTGCCAGCAGCAAGGACGCCTCCTACGAGCAGTACTTC | CASSKDASYEQYF
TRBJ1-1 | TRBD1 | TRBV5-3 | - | TGTGCCAGAAGCCCGGGACAGGGCGGGTGCACTGAAGCTTTCTTT | CARSPGQGGCTEAFF
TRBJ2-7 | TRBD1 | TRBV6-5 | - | TGTGCCAGCAGTTACAAGCCAGGGGGCGGATACGAGCAGTACTTC | CASSYKPGGGYEQYF
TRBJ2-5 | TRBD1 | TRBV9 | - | TGTGCCAGCAGCGTATGGGACAGGCATCAAGAGACCCAGTACTTC | CASSVWDRHQETQYF
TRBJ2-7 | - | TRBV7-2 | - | TGTGCCAGCAGCTTACCAAGTTCATACGAGCAGTACTTC | CASSLPSSYEQYF
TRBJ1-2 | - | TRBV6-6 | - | TGTGCCAGCATCCGATACGGGGCTAACTATGGCTACACCTTC | CASIRYGANYGYTF
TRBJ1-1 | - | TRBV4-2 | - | TGTGCCAGCAGCCAAAATGTGGGGGGTAAATACACTGAAGCTTTCTTT | CASSQNVGGKYTEAFF
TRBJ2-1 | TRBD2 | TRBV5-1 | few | TGCGCCAGCAGCCCCGGGCTAGCGGGAGGGAGGAACAATGAGCAGTTCTTC | CASSPGLAGGRNNEQFF
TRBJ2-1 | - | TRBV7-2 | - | TGTGCCAGCAGCGGTTCGGGACTTCTCAATGAGCAGTTCTTC | CASSGSGLLNEQFF
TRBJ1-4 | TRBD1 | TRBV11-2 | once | TGTGCCAGCAGCATCGGACAGGGAAGTGAAAAACTGTTTTTT | CASSIGQGSEKLFF
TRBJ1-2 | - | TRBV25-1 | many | TGTGCCAGCAGTGAATTGAATGGCTACACCTTC | CASSELNGYTF
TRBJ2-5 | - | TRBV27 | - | TGTGCCAGCAGGCCAGGAAACCAAGAGACCCAGTACTTC | CASRPGNQETQYF
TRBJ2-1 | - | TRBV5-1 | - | TGCGCCAGCAGCTTGGATATATCCAATGAGCAGTTCTTC | CASSLDISNEQFF
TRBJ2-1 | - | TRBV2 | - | TGTGCCAGCAGGACCTTAATCGGACAGCAGTTCTTC | CASRTLIGQQFF
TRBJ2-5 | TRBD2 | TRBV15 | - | TGTGCCACCAGCTCTGCTAGCGGACAAGAGACCCAGTACTTC | CATSSASGQETQYF
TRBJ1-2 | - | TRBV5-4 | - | TGTGCCAGCAGCTTGCAAAATAGAGCCGGGACAAACTATGGCTACACCTTC | CASSLQNRAGTNYGYTF
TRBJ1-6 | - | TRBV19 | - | TGTGCCAGTAGTTTGGACTACTCCGGGGCCTATAATTCACCCCTCCACTTT | CASSLDYSGAYNSPLHF
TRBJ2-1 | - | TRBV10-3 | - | TGTGCCATCAGTGGTGGAAACGAACTTCCGAATGAGCAGTTCTTC | CAISGGNELPNEQFF
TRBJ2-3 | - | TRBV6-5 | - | TGTGCCAGTTTAGACGTCGATACGCAGTATTTT | CASLDVDTQYF
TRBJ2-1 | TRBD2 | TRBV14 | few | TGTGCCAGCAGCTACGGACTAGCCCCCAACGATGAGCAGTTCTTC | CASSYGLAPNDEQFF
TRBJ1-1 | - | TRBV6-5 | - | TGTGCCAGCAGGATAGGGGTGAACACTGAAGCTTTCTTT | CASRIGVNTEAFF
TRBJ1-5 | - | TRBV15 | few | TGTGCCACCAGCAGCCCCCAGAAGCCCCAGCATTTT | CATSSPQKPQHF
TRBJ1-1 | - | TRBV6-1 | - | TGTGCCAGCAGTGAAGCAGGGGGCACTGAAGCTTTCTTT | CASSEAGGTEAFF
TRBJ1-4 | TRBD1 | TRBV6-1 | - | TGTGCCAGCAGCGACAGGGGGCCTAATGAAAAACTGTTTTTT | CASSDRGPNEKLFF
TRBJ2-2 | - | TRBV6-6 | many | TGTGCCAGCAGTTCCCCGGCAGAGCGTAAGCTGTTTTTT | CASSSPAERKLFF
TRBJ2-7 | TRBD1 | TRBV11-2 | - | TGTGCCAGCAGCTTCGCCTTTCCGGGACAGGGGGCCTACGAGCAGTACTTC | CASSFAFPGQGAYEQYF
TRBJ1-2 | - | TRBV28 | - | TGTGCCAGCAGTTTTGTGGAAGGGCGGACCTATGGCTACACCTTC | CASSFVEGRTYGYTF
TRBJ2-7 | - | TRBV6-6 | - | TGTGCCAGCAGTCCCCCCGGCTACGAGCAGTACTTC | CASSPPGYEQYF
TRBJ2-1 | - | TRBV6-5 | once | TGTGCCAGCAGTTACTCAGCGGACAATGAGCAGTTCTTC | CASSYSADNEQFF
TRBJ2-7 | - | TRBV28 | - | TGTGCCAGCAGTAGACTAGGGGTTGGCTCCTACGAGCAGTACTTC | CASSRLGVGSYEQYF
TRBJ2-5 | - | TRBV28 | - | TGTGCCAGCAGTTTTCTATGGGTGGGCAGTAAAGAGACCCAGTACTTC | CASSFLWVGSKETQYF
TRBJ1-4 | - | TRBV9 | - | TGTGCCAGCAGTTCAGGGCAACTTAATGAAAAACTGTTTTTT | CASSSGQLNEKLFF
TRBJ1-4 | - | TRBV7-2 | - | TGTGCCAGCAGCTTAAGGGCAGGGACTAATGAAAAACTGTTTTTT | CASSLRAGTNEKLFF
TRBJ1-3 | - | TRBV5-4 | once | TGTGCCAGCAGCTTCGGAAACTCTGGAAACACCATATATTTT | CASSFGNSGNTIYF
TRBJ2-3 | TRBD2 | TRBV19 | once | TGTGCCAGTAAGGAGACTAGCGGCACAGATACGCAGTATTTT | CASKETSGTDTQYF
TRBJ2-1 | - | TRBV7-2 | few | TGTGCCAGCAGCTTAGTCTACGGCTCCTACAATGAGCAGTTCTTC | CASSLVYGSYNEQFF
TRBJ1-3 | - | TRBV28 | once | TGTGCCAGCAGTTTATTCTTTATATCATCGGGGGGCATGAGCGGAAACACCATATATTTT | CASSLFFISSGGMSGNTIYF